The table lists the clone carrying this TCR beta chain with a few counts. Within the sample, other DNA sequences also encode this same CDR3. Expressed TCRB transcripts were sequenced after all isolated RNA was converted to cDNA. Read counts averaged about 3.57 million for samples of naive, central memory and regulatory T cells. TCRdb's table, derived via immunoSEQ multiplex PCR, lists solely in-frame clones and lacks some. The table has about 220,000 clones, roughly 10% seen once. This record comes from a study of beta chain features in type 1 diabetes. CD45RO/CCR7/CD25/CD127/CD95/CD27 staining was used to isolate CD4+ naive, central memory, regulatory and stem cell-like memory cells by sorting. What was sequenced was central memory CD4+ T cells from blood. The clonotype originates from a man between 18 and 35 years old in good health.

The CDR3 here is CASSLVAGGGQETQYF. CDR3 nucleotide sequence: TGCGCCAGCAGCTTGGTAGCGGGAGGAGGTCAAGAGACCCAGTACTTC. The chain links TRBV5-1 to TRBJ2-5, with 10 bases matching TRBD2. This CDR3 is built from 16 residues. V gave up 0 bases and J gave up 2 bases; unmatched junction bases: 4. The germline V gene has CDR1 SGHRS and CDR2 YFSETQ.